This T cell receptor (beta chain) derives from a study of blood T cell repertoires in COVID-19. Turning to the study itself: Both acute and convalescent COVID-19 samples were obtained from the United States, Italy and Spain. PBMCs, B-cell-depleted T cells, or T cells provided the cDNA or gDNA that made up the material.

In the source study's methods: Estimated nucleated cell counts came from reference gene primer amplification. Libraries were prepared by immunoSEQ multiplex PCR; TCRdb keeps only in-frame clonotypes and omits some of them. D and trimming come from the DNA, and the V and J calls and clone size come from that table. The table lists about 24,000 clones, less than 90% of them singletons. The CDR3 contains 18 residues. CDR1 is SGDLS, CDR2 YYNGEE, per germline. V lost 2 bases and J lost 8; bases outside the gene matches: 10. The chain combines TRBV9 with TRBJ2-2, with TRBD2 matching 15 bases. The sequenced sample was peripheral blood. The receptor's source is a human donor with acute or convalescent COVID-19. The donor label of this sample is uncertain. CDR3 in amino acids: CASSVGGLAGGPLGELFF. CDR3 DNA sequence: TGTGCCAGCAGCGTTGGGGGACTAGCGGGAGGCCCTTTGGGGGAGCTGTTTTTT.